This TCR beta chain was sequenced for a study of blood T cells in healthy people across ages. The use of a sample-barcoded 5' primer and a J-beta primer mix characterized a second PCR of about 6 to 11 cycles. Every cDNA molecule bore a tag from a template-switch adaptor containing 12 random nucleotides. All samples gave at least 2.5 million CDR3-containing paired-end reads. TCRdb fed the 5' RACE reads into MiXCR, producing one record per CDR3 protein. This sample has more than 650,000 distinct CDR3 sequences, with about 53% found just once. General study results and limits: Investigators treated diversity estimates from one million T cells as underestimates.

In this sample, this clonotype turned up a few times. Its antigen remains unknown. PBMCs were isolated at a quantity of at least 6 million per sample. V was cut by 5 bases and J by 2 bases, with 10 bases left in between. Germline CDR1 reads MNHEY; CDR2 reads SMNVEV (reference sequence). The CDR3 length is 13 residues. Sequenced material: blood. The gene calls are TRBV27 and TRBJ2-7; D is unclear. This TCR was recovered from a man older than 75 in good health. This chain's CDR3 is CASSVFGAYEQYF. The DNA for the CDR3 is TGTGCCAGCAGTGTATTCGGTGCCTACGAGCAGTACTTC.